Presented here are 28 T cell receptor beta chains from one specimen sequenced in a study of a mutant IDH1 vaccine in newly diagnosed glioma. The repertoire was sequenced with immunoSEQ multiplex PCR; TCRdb's copy has only in-frame clones and lacks some. The table includes 40,000 or so clones, about 80% detected once. Which antigens these TCRs recognize remains unknown. Time point noted: week 5, during vaccination. Vaccination comprised doses that each held 300 ug of mutant IDH1 20-mer peptide, plus topical imiquimod. The specimen comprised PBMCs, sampled from a glioma patient whose treatment included an IDH1 peptide vaccine. These receptors all stem from a middle-aged man with glioma.

The chain couples TRBV11-2 to TRBJ1-1; D possibly corresponds to TRBD1 (6 bases). V dropped 6 bases and J dropped 4 bases, with 15 bases sitting between them. This CDR3 spans 14 amino acids. Germline V lookup: CDR1 SGHAT, CDR2 FQNNGV. The CDR3 DNA reads TGTGCCAGCAGTCCTAATACAGGGCTCACTGAAGCTTTCTTT. This gives the protein CASSPNTGLTEAFF.

CDR3 sequence reads: CASRQQRGDNQPQHF. The DNA for the CDR3 is TGCGCCAGCAGACAGCAGAGGGGGGATAATCAGCCCCAGCATTTT. The rearrangement links TRBV4-1 to TRBJ1-5, with D perhaps matching TRBD1 (6 bases). Germline CDR1 is MGHRA and CDR2 is YSYEKL. This CDR3 has 15 residues. The V and J ends lost 6 bases and 4 bases respectively, with 16 bases between them.

The chain links TRBV7-2 to TRBJ2-7; D is unclear. There are 14 residues in the CDR3. Germline V lookup: CDR1 SGHTA, CDR2 FQGNSA. V was pared by 9 bases and J by 0 bases, with 15 bases between. The CDR3 nucleotides read TGTGCCAGTCAGCAGGTCCCGAGCTCCTACGAGCAGTACTTC. Residues: CASQQVPSSYEQYF.

The J gene is TRBJ1-2, the V gene TRBV30, with a tentative D call TRBD1 (5 bases). CDR3 length equals 14 residues. V lost 5 bases, J lost 4 bases, and 17 bases lay in between. CDR1 GTSNPN and CDR2 SVGIG come from the germline V gene (reference sequence). The CDR3 region is CAWLTGTAGYGYTF. The CDR3 bases are TGTGCCTGGCTCACCGGGACGGCCGGCTATGGCTACACCTTC.

The chain carries TRBV5-1 and TRBJ1-6; D unresolved. CDR1 and CDR2 from the germline V gene are SGHRS and YFSETQ. This CDR3 has 15 residues. Trimming left V 0 bases short and J 5 bases short, with 9 bases between. The CDR3 reads CASSLEGQNNSPLHF. The DNA for the CDR3 is TGCGCCAGCAGCTTGGAAGGGCAGAATAATTCACCCCTCCACTTT.

This chain links TRBV6-9 with TRBJ2-1; 9 nucleotides align to TRBD1. The CDR3 is 15 amino acids. Unmatched junction bases numbered 8, after V lost 6 bases and J lost 5 bases. Germline CDR1 MNHGY, CDR2 SVAAGI. CDR3 protein: CASRGLDRGDNEQFF. Here the CDR3 DNA reads TGTGCCAGCAGGGGCCTGGACAGGGGTGACAATGAGCAGTTCTTC.

V and J are TRBV12-5 and TRBJ2-6; D is ambiguous. This CDR3 has 16 residues. Germline V gives CDR1 LGHNT, CDR2 FRNRAP. The V and J ends lost 7 bases and 0 bases respectively, with 13 bases between them. The CDR3 sequence: CASALPRSSGANVLTF. The DNA of the CDR3 is TGTGCTAGTGCCCTCCCTCGGTCCTCTGGGGCCAACGTCCTGACTTTC.

The CDR3 DNA is TGTGCCAGCAGCCGAAGTAGCGGGGGCTACAATGAGCAGTTCTTC. Its translation: CASSRSSGGYNEQFF. The rearrangement joins TRBV6-5 to TRBJ2-1, with 9 bases lining up with TRBD2. V gave up 6 bases and J gave up 3 bases; unmatched junction bases: 6. The germline CDR1 and CDR2 sequences are MNHEY and SVGAGI. The CDR3 covers 15 residues.

The chain links TRBV6-6 to TRBJ1-5; tentative D call: TRBD1 (6 bases). Trimming pared 4 bases from V and 1 base from J, leaving 8 bases between. Germline V gives CDR1 MNHNY, CDR2 SVGAGI (reference sequence). This CDR3 contains 14 residues. Here the CDR3 DNA reads TGTGCCAGCAGTTCGGGGGCGAGCAATCAGCCCCAGCATTTT. Translated: CASSSGASNQPQHF.

The chain carries TRBV2 and TRBJ2-5, with 8 bases matching TRBD2. Trimming cost V 8 bases and J 5 bases; bases outside gene matches: 10. Germline lookup yields CDR1 SNHLY and CDR2 FYNNEI. The CDR3 totals 14 residues. The CDR3: CASPQTSGRETQYF. CDR3 DNA sequence: TGTGCCAGCCCCCAAACTAGCGGAAGGGAGACCCAGTACTTC.

The chain links TRBV29-1 to TRBJ2-3; 8 nucleotides agree with TRBD1. The CDR3 covers 15 residues. Germline-derived CDR1 and CDR2 are SQVTM and ANQGSEA. The junction had 10 bases not matched to a gene; V was cut back by 6 bases and J by 2 bases. The CDR3, as DNA: TGCAGCGTCCGGACAGGGCTTTACCCCACAGATACGCAGTATTTT. This translates into CSVRTGLYPTDTQYF.

The rearrangement links TRBV5-6 to TRBJ2-3; 8 bases line up with TRBD1. CDR3 length equals 13 residues. V gave up 7 bases and J gave up 4 bases; unmatched junction bases: 5. Per germline, CDR1 SGHDT and CDR2 YYEEEE. The CDR3 coding sequence is TGTGCCAGCCGAGGACAGGGTTCAGATACGCAGTATTTT. This gives the protein CASRGQGSDTQYF. Complete variable domain (other parts from reference TRBV5-6 and TRBJ2-3): DAGVTQSPTHLIKTRGQQVTLRCSPKSGHDTVSWYQQALGQGPQFIFQYYEEEERQRGNFPDRFSGHQFPNYSSELNVNALLLGDSALYLCASRGQGSDTQYFGPGTRLTVL.

V usage is TRBV6-9 and J usage is TRBJ2-5, with 10 bases identical to TRBD2. Germline CDR1 is MNHGY and CDR2 is SVAAGI. The CDR3 is 16 amino acids. V dropped 2 bases and J dropped 4; count of bases not matched to a gene: 7. CDR3: CASSYQRGGLAETQYF. The CDR3 DNA reads TGTGCCAGCAGTTATCAGCGGGGGGGCCTAGCAGAGACCCAGTACTTC.

This rearrangement joins TRBV2 to TRBJ1-5; TRBD1 agrees at 8 bases. V lost 5 bases, J lost 6 bases, and 6 bases stayed unmatched. Per the germline V gene, CDR1 is SNHLY and CDR2 is FYNNEI. The CDR3 consists of 14 residues. The CDR3 DNA follows: TGTGCCAGCAGTTCCGGACAGGGAAGTCAGCCCCAGCATTTT. It is translated as CASSSGQGSQPQHF.

The chain carries TRBV2 and TRBJ2-3; D may correspond to TRBD1 or TRBD2 (6 bases each). CDR1 and CDR2 from the germline V gene are SNHLY and FYNNEI. The CDR3 is 15 residues long. V was clipped by 5 bases and J by 2 bases, with 14 bases between them. CDR3 in DNA: TGTGCCAGCAGTAGGGGGGCGGGACACACAGATACGCAGTATTTT. This translates into CASSRGAGHTDTQYF.

V gene TRBV10-3 combines with J gene TRBJ1-4, with no clear D. The germline V gene has CDR1 ENHRY and CDR2 SYGVKD. The CDR3 covers 12 residues. V shed 3 bases and J shed 7 bases, with 6 bases lying between them. The CDR3 reads CAISEAGEKLFF. DNA for the CDR3: TGTGCCATCAGTGAAGCTGGTGAAAAACTGTTTTTT.

This clone was seen a few times. V usage is TRBV7-9 and J usage is TRBJ1-2; tentatively, D is TRBD1 (6 bases). The CDR3 is 13 residues long. CDR1 SEHNR and CDR2 FQNEAQ come from the germline V gene (reference sequence). V dropped 5 bases and J dropped 8 bases, with 15 bases sitting between them. The CDR3, as DNA: TGTGCCAGCAGCGAGACAGGCTCTCGGGGCTACACCTTC. Amino acid sequence: CASSETGSRGYTF.

In its sample, this clone was seen once. The CDR3 bases are TGTGCCAGTAGTATAGTCGCAGGGGGCGCAGACTATGGCTACACCTTC. It encodes CASSIVAGGADYGYTF. The chain recombines TRBV19 with TRBJ1-2; 8 positions match TRBD1. CDR1 is LNHDA and CDR2 is SQIVND in the germline V gene (reference sequence). This CDR3 contains 16 residues. V dropped 1 base and J dropped 3; count of bases not matched to a gene: 7.

This sequence joins TRBV6-1 and TRBJ2-1; 10 bases line up with TRBD2. CDR3 size: 17 residues. Germline assignment: CDR1 MNHNS and CDR2 SASEGT. V dropped 1 base and J dropped 5; count of bases not matched to a gene: 8. CDR3 sequence: CASSEDARTSGDNEQFF. Here the CDR3 DNA reads TGTGCCAGCAGTGAAGACGCGAGGACTAGCGGTGACAATGAGCAGTTCTTC.

V and J are TRBV25-1 and TRBJ1-4, with D maybe TRBD1 (5 bases). This CDR3 has 16 residues. The germline V gene has CDR1 MGHDK and CDR2 SYGVNS. The germline V and J ends were trimmed by 3 bases and 7 bases, with 18 bases remaining between them. Written as DNA, the CDR3 is TGTGCCAGCAGTGAGGCTTTGGGGGGTGCGGTTGAAAAACTGTTTTTT. It encodes CASSEALGGAVEKLFF. Filled out from reference TRBV25-1 and TRBJ1-4, the complete variable domain reads EADIYQTPRYLVIGTGKKITLECSQTMGHDKMYWYQQDPGMELHLIHYSYGVNSTEKGDLSSESTVSRIRTEHFPLTLESARPSHTSQYLCASSEALGGAVEKLFFGSGTQLSVL.

The rearrangement joins TRBV19 to TRBJ2-3; D gene uncertain. Germline CDR1 is LNHDA and CDR2 is SQIVND (reference sequence). V was shortened by 6 bases and J by 2 bases, with 21 bases between the two germline ends. This CDR3 has 17 amino acids. The CDR3 nucleotides read TGTGCCAGTAGCCTCGGTAAATTCTCGGCGCTCACAGATACGCAGTATTTT. Its protein is CASSLGKFSALTDTQYF.

The chain uses TRBV2 and TRBJ2-7; no reliable D call. This CDR3 region has 14 residues. V gave up 3 bases and J gave up 6 bases, with 15 bases separating them. The germline V gene encodes CDR1 SNHLY and CDR2 FYNNEI. CDR3 residues: CASSEFYAPVEQYF. In nucleotides, the CDR3 is TGTGCCAGCAGTGAGTTTTATGCCCCAGTCGAGCAGTACTTC.

This clone was observed a few times. The rearrangement uses TRBV5-1 and TRBJ1-1; maybe TRBD1 (5 bases). The CDR3 length is 14 residues. Germline CDR1 reads SGHRS; CDR2 reads YFSETQ. Trimming removed 6 bases from V and 1 base from J, with 13 bases in between. The CDR3 DNA is TGCGCCAGCACCCCGGGGGGAAGGAACACTGAAGCTTTCTTT. Amino acid sequence: CASTPGGRNTEAFF. Combining the CDR3 with reference TRBV5-1 and TRBJ1-1 gives the whole variable domain KAGVTQTPRYLIKTRGQQVTLSCSPISGHRSVSWYQQTPGQGLQFLFEYFSETQRNKGNFPGRFSGRQFSNSRSEMNVSTLELGDSALYLCASTPGGRNTEAFFGQGTRLTVV.

This clone was detected only once. V gene TRBV19 combines with J gene TRBJ1-1, with TRBD1 identical over 8 bases. Germline V gene sequence: CDR1 LNHDA, CDR2 SQIVND (reference sequence). The V and J ends lost 2 bases and 2 bases, in that order; junction bases with no gene match: 4. The CDR3 sequence is 15 residues long. The DNA of the CDR3 is TGTGCCAGTAGTATAAACGGACAGGGTAACACTGAAGCTTTCTTT. This sequence encodes CASSINGQGNTEAFF.

The chain joins TRBV19 to TRBJ2-2, with unresolved D. Trimming removed 4 bases from V and 2 bases from J, with 5 bases in between. In germline, CDR1 is LNHDA, CDR2 SQIVND (reference sequence). This CDR3 comprises 13 residues. The CDR3: CASSTGNTGELFF. The CDR3 bases are TGTGCCAGTAGTACAGGAAACACCGGGGAGCTGTTTTTT.

This chain connects TRBV6-5 to TRBJ2-2; D remains ambiguous. This CDR3 region has 12 residues. Germline V gene data show CDR1 as MNHEY and CDR2 as SVGAGI. V was pared by 6 bases and J by 6 bases, with 8 bases between. The CDR3 protein is CASSVMAGELFF. DNA of the CDR3: TGTGCCAGCAGCGTTATGGCCGGGGAGCTGTTTTTT.

This chain uses TRBV5-4 with TRBJ2-1; TRBD2 matches at 10 bases. The length of the CDR3 is 16 residues. V was clipped by 2 bases and J by 4 bases; unmatched bases: 6. Germline CDR1 is SGHNT and CDR2 is YYREEE (reference sequence). In DNA form, the CDR3 reads TGTGCCAGCAGCTTAGGAGCGGGGGGGCTGTACAATGAGCAGTTCTTC. This codes for CASSLGAGGLYNEQFF.

This chain uses TRBV19 with TRBJ2-5, with TRBD1 as a possible D gene (5 bases). Between the trimmed V and J ends, which lost 5 bases and 0 bases, there was a span of 7 bases. The germline V gene encodes CDR1 LNHDA and CDR2 SQIVND (reference sequence). The CDR3 totals 13 residues. The DNA of the CDR3 is TGTGCCAGTAGTTTACAGGACCAAGAGACCCAGTACTTC. Residues: CASSLQDQETQYF.